This T cell receptor (beta chain) originates from a study of blood T cell repertoires in COVID-19. Study overall: Sites in the United States, Italy and Spain provided acute and convalescent COVID-19 samples.

Assay: immunoSEQ multiplex PCR; the TCRdb copy retains only in-frame clones and omits some. The sample yields 30,000 to 35,000 clones, roughly four fifths seen once. The sample consisted of peripheral blood. This TCR was sampled from a human donor in a cohort sampled during active COVID-19.

As DNA, the CDR3 is TGTGCCAGCAGTGAAGAGTTTGGGGACAGGTCCACAGATACGCAGTATTTT. This sequence encodes CASSEEFGDRSTDTQYF. The chain uses TRBV6-4 and TRBJ2-3, with 8 bases aligning to TRBD1. The CDR3 is 17 amino acids. V gave up 3 bases and J gave up 2 bases; unmatched junction bases: 10. Germline values: CDR1 MRHNA, CDR2 SNTAGT.